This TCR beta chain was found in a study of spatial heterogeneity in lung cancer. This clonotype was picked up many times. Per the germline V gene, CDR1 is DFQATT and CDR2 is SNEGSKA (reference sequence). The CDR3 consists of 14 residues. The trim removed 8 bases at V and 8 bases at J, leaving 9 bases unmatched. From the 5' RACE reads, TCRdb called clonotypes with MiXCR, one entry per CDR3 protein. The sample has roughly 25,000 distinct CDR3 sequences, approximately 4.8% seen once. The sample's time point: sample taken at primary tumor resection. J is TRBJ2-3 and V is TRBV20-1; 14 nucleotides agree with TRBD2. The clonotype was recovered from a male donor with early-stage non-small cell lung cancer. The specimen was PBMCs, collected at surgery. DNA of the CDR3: TGCAGTAGCACGACTAGCGGGGGGGCGGCTACGCAGTATTTT. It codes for CSSTTSGGAATQYF.